The 27 T cell receptor beta chains presented below share a single source sample, sequenced in a study of blood T cells in healthy people across ages. For the second PCR, which ran for roughly 7 to 11 cycles, a sample-barcoded 5' primer and a J-beta primer mix were used. A single record per CDR3 protein comes from TCRdb applying MiXCR to the 5' RACE reads. The repertoire holds around 870,000 distinct CDR3 sequences, around 28% seen once, with approximately 15% in the top ten. Input material: blood. The source of these receptors is a woman older than 75 in good health.

This chain uses TRBV7-2 with TRBJ2-3, with 10 bases matching TRBD2. V was pared by 0 bases and J by 0 bases, with 0 bases of the junction left unmatched. Per germline, CDR1 SGHTA and CDR2 FQGNSA. The CDR3 sequence is 16 residues long. CDR3 sequence: CASSLAAGGSTDTQYF. CDR3 DNA: TGTGCCAGCAGCTTAGCAGCGGGGGGGAGCACAGATACGCAGTATTTT.

This clonotype has at least ten counts. This chain connects TRBV5-1 to TRBJ2-1; 9 bases match TRBD1. CDR1 and CDR2 from the germline V gene are SGHRS and YFSETQ. CDR3 length: 19 residues. Germline trimming cut 4 bases from V and 5 bases from J; bases unmatched to any gene: 19. CDR3 coding DNA: TGCGCCAGCAGCCCACGTTCGGGACAGGGTCGGCTATCGGACAATGAGCAGTTCTTC. Its translation is CASSPRSGQGRLSDNEQFF.

This clonotype has a count of ten or more. The J gene is TRBJ2-3, the V gene TRBV7-2; D not certain. Germline V gives CDR1 SGHTA, CDR2 FQGNSA. V lost 2 bases to trimming and J lost 2 bases, with 8 bases between them. The CDR3 is 14 residues long. The CDR3 sequence: CASSLRGVTDTQYF. The DNA of the CDR3 is TGTGCCAGCAGCTTACGTGGGGTCACAGATACGCAGTATTTT.

The count of this clonotype is one. This chain connects TRBV20-1 to TRBJ2-3; D unresolved. This CDR3 spans 13 amino acids. The germline gives CDR1 DFQATT, CDR2 SNEGSKA (reference sequence). V gave up 3 bases and J gave up 2 bases, with 9 bases separating them. This CDR3 reads CSASGSNTDTQYF. The CDR3 DNA sequence: TGCAGTGCTAGTGGTTCTAACACAGATACGCAGTATTTT.

In its sample, this clonotype was seen many times. V usage is TRBV6-5 and J usage is TRBJ2-7; D is tentatively TRBD1 or TRBD2 (5 bases each). In germline, CDR1 is MNHEY, CDR2 SVGAGI. The CDR3 runs 12 residues. With 11 bases removed from V and 2 bases from J, the gap between germline ends came to 13 bases. The CDR3 reads CAARGATYEQYF. The CDR3 DNA sequence: TGTGCCGCGAGGGGCGCTACCTACGAGCAGTACTTC.

This clonotype was detected a few times. A much more abundant neighbour one base away suggests this may be a read error. The rearrangement links TRBV7-7 to TRBJ2-1, with D unresolved. The V gene's germline CDR1 is SSHAT and CDR2 FNYEAQ (reference sequence). The CDR3 covers 14 residues. Trimming removed 4 bases from V and 3 bases from J, with 10 bases in between. In DNA form, the CDR3 reads TGTGCCAGCAGCTGTGGACCCGGCTACAATGAGCAGTTCTTC. This sequence encodes CASSCGPGYNEQFF.

The V and J genes are TRBV6-5 and TRBJ1-5, with D possibly matching TRBD1 (5 bases). This CDR3 comprises 15 residues. V lost 0 bases to trimming and J lost 6 bases, with 12 bases between them. From germline, CDR1 is MNHEY and CDR2 SVGAGI. For the CDR3, the DNA is TGTGCCAGCAGTTACTCAAAGGGGAGCGGTCAGCCCCAGCATTTT. As protein: CASSYSKGSGQPQHF.

In nucleotides, the CDR3 is TGCAGCGTTGCTAGCGGGGGGAACACCGGGGAGCTGTTTTTT. Its protein product is CSVASGGNTGELFF. The rearrangement joins TRBV29-1 to TRBJ2-2; 10 bases align to TRBD2. This CDR3 comprises 14 residues. Germline V lookup: CDR1 SQVTM, CDR2 ANQGSEA. V gave up 4 bases and J gave up 1 base; unmatched junction bases: 0.

This clonotype was observed at least ten times. The chain recombines TRBV4-3 with TRBJ2-5; no clear D. Germline V CDR1 and CDR2: LGHNA, YSLEER. The CDR3 covers 14 residues. Trimming took off 1 base at V and 5 bases at J, with 11 bases between the two ends. CDR3 bases: TGCGCCAGCAGCCAAGGGGTGATGGGCGAGACCCAGTACTTC. It translates to CASSQGVMGETQYF.

Concerning this clonotype itself: One end of the junction is discordant with germline, which a read error may explain. This chain uses TRBV7-8 with TRBJ2-4, with D uncertain. Germline V gene lookup returns CDR1 SGHVS and CDR2 FQNEAQ. CDR3 length: 11 residues. CDR3 in amino acids: CAGSWQYGQYF. CDR3 bases: TGTGCCGGCAGCTGGCAGTACGGGCAGTACTTC.

This clonotype was found a few times. The J gene is TRBJ2-2, the V gene TRBV7-2, with 7 bases lining up with TRBD1. The CDR3 extends over 14 amino acids. Trimming cost V 6 bases and J 3 bases; bases outside gene matches: 4. The germline V gene encodes CDR1 SGHTA and CDR2 FQGNSA. The CDR3 DNA is TGTGCCAGCAGGGTTAGGGGGCACACCGGGGAGCTGTTTTTT. Translation gives CASRVRGHTGELFF.

This clonotype was detected only a few times. The gene calls are TRBV7-6 and TRBJ2-1, with 8 bases aligning to TRBD2. The CDR3 runs 16 residues. V trimming: 5 bases; J trimming: 7 bases; junction bases outside the gene matches: 13. CDR1 SGHVS and CDR2 FNYEAQ come from the germline V gene. The CDR3 region has the DNA TGTGCCAGCAGCCCCACTAGCGGATCCTCTATGAATGAGCAGTTCTTC. Translating gives CASSPTSGSSMNEQFF.

The chain combines TRBV19 with TRBJ1-1; the D is unclear. The CDR3 is 13 residues long. The ends were cut back, 5 bases at V and 1 base at J, with 8 bases in the middle. Per germline, CDR1 LNHDA and CDR2 SQIVND (reference sequence). The CDR3 loop is CASSAIWNTEAFF. Written as DNA, the CDR3 is TGTGCCAGTAGTGCCATATGGAACACTGAAGCTTTCTTT.

This clonotype was observed many times. This chain uses TRBV12-3 or TRBV12-4 with TRBJ1-2; D unclear. The V end was cut by 6 bases, the J end by 8 bases, with 22 bases between. This CDR3 has 15 amino acids. The CDR3 loop is CASSPISGAPLGYTF. The CDR3 bases are TGTGCCAGCAGCCCAATCAGCGGAGCCCCCCTAGGCTACACCTTC.

With respect to this clonotype: Given a much more abundant clone one base away, this may be a read error. The chain joins TRBV12-3 or TRBV12-4 to TRBJ2-1, with a weak D call TRBD2 (6 bases). V gave up 3 bases and J gave up 9 bases, with 12 bases separating them. This CDR3 is 13 amino acids long. The CDR3 bases are TGTGCCAGCAGTTTCAGGGAGGAAATTGAGCAGTTCTTC. Translated, it gives CASSFREEIEQFF.

In its sample, this clonotype was seen many times. The chain carries TRBV6-2 or TRBV6-3 and TRBJ2-1; TRBD2 aligns across 12 bases. V gave up 4 bases and J gave up 8 bases; unmatched junction bases: 6. The CDR3 is made up of 15 amino acids. The germline CDR1 and CDR2 sequences are MNHEY and SVGEGT. In DNA, the CDR3 is TGTGCCAGCAGTTCTAGCGGGGGGGCCTTCCATGAGCAGTTCTTC. Translation gives CASSSSGGAFHEQFF.

Only a few counts were recorded for this clonotype. This chain joins TRBV20-1 and TRBJ2-5; 10 positions match TRBD1. Germline assignment: CDR1 DFQATT and CDR2 SNEGSKA (reference sequence). Unmatched junction bases numbered 21, after V lost 6 bases and J lost 5 bases. The CDR3 sequence is 18 residues long. The CDR3 DNA is TGCAGTGCGACCAGGCCCATTTTTTGGGACAGGGGTACCGAGACCCAGTACTTC. Translating gives CSATRPIFWDRGTETQYF.

Many counts were recorded for this clonotype. The chain combines TRBV4-3 with TRBJ2-7, with 7 bases that match TRBD2. Germline CDR1 and CDR2: LGHNA and YSLEER. V gave up 3 bases and J gave up 5 bases; unmatched junction bases: 7. The CDR3 has 14 amino acids. Here the CDR3 reads CASSQGGAVNEQYF. CDR3 coding DNA: TGCGCCAGCAGCCAGGGAGGGGCAGTAAACGAGCAGTACTTC.

This clonotype was seen many times. V and J are TRBV7-9 and TRBJ1-2; D is ambiguous. Deletions cut 2 bases from V and 3 bases from J, with 16 bases between. The CDR3 length is 16 residues. The germline CDR1 and CDR2 sequences are SEHNR and FQNEAQ (reference sequence). The CDR3: CASSLRLGGLDYGYTF. CDR3 in DNA: TGTGCCAGCAGCTTAAGGTTGGGAGGACTCGACTATGGCTACACCTTC.

This clonotype was detected many times. The chain has TRBV6-2 or TRBV6-3 and TRBJ1-5; D may be TRBD1 (6 bases). Germline values: CDR1 MNHEY, CDR2 SVGEGT. The CDR3 runs 15 residues. With 6 bases removed from V and 0 bases from J, the gap between germline ends came to 12 bases. For the CDR3, the DNA is TGTGCCAGCAGCCTCACAGGGTTTAGCAATCAGCCCCAGCATTTT. Protein product: CASSLTGFSNQPQHF.

Details on this clonotype: A much larger clone differs from this one at a single base, so this may be a read error. The rearrangement uses TRBV20-1 and TRBJ2-7; maybe TRBD1 (6 bases). CDR1 DFQATT and CDR2 SNEGSKA come from the germline V gene (reference sequence). The CDR3 runs 13 residues. V was cut by 5 bases and J by 0 bases, with 11 bases left in between. The CDR3 bases are TGCAGTGCTCTCCGGGACACCTCCTACGAGCAGTACTTC. Its translation: CSALRDTSYEQYF.

This clonotype showed up many times. This chain connects TRBV4-3 to TRBJ1-1; 12 nucleotides line up with TRBD1. After removal of 4 bases from V and 6 bases from J, the junction contained 6 bases not matched to a gene. Germline V gene data show CDR1 as LGHNA and CDR2 as YSLEER. The CDR3 runs to 15 residues. The CDR3 coding sequence is TGCGCCAGCAGCCCAGGGGACAGGGGGCAAGCTGAAGCTTTCTTT. It is translated as CASSPGDRGQAEAFF.

This chain links TRBV29-1 with TRBJ2-1; D uncertain. Germline CDR1 reads SQVTM; CDR2 reads ANQGSEA. This CDR3 is built from 16 residues. Trimming stripped 3 bases from V and 0 bases from J, with 15 bases between. The CDR3 coding sequence is TGCAGCGTTGATACTTCCGCCTTCGGCTCCTACAATGAGCAGTTCTTC. This translates into CSVDTSAFGSYNEQFF.

This clonotype has a count of ten or more. Written as DNA, the CDR3 is TGCGCCAGCAGCTTGACATCTACCATAACTAACTATGGCTACACCTTC. Translating gives CASSLTSTITNYGYTF. The chain employs TRBV5-1 and TRBJ1-2, with D uncertain. The germline CDR1 and CDR2 sequences are SGHRS and YFSETQ. V was pared by 1 base and J by 0 bases, with 13 bases between. This CDR3 region has 16 residues.

Comment on this clonotype: Since a much larger clone is just one base distant, this may be a read error. The chain combines TRBV12-3 or TRBV12-4 with TRBJ2-3, with D unresolved. The V end was cut by 1 base, the J end by 4 bases, with 15 bases between. CDR3 size: 16 residues. Here the CDR3 DNA reads TGTGCCAGCAGTTTAGGGACGGGCGCAGACGCAGATACGCAGTATTTT. Translating it yields CASSLGTGADADTQYF.

The genes are TRBV7-2 and TRBJ2-7; D is uncertain. V was pared by 2 bases and J by 0 bases, with 5 bases between. Germline loops: CDR1 SGHTA, CDR2 FQGNSA. The CDR3 has 13 amino acids. The CDR3 coding sequence is TGTGCCAGCAGCTTAATGTCCTCCTACGAGCAGTACTTC. Its protein is CASSLMSSYEQYF.

Comments on this clonotype: A much more abundant neighbour one base away suggests this may be a read error. The rearrangement joins TRBV18 to TRBJ1-5, with D possibly TRBD1 on 6 matching bases. Germline-derived CDR1 and CDR2 are KGHSH and LQKENI. This CDR3 contains 14 residues. In nucleotides, the CDR3 is TGTGCCGGCTCACCGAACAGGGATGGTCAGCCCCAGCATTTT. This encodes CAGSPNRDGQPQHF.